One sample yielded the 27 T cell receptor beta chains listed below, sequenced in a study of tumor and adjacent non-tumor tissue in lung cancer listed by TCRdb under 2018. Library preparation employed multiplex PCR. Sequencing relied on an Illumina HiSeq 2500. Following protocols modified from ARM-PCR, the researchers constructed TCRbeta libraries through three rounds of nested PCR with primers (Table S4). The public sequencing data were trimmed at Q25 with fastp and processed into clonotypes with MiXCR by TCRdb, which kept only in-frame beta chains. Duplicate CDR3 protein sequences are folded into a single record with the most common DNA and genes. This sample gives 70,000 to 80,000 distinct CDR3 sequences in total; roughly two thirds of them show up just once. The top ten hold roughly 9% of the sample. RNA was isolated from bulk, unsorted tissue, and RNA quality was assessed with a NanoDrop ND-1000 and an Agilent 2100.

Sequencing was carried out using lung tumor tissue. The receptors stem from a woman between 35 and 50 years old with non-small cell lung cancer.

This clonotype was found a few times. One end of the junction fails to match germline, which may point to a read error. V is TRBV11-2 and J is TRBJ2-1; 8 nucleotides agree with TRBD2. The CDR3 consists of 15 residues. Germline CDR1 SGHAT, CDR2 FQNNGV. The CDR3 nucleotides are TGTGCCAGCTGCTTTTCGGCTAGCGGGTACAATGAGCAGTTTTTC. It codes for CASCFSASGYNEQFF.

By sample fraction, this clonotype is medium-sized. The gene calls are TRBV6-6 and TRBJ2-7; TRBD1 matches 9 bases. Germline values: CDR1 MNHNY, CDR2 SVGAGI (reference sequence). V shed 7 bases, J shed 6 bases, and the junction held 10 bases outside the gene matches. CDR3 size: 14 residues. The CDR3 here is CASNARDRVPEQYF. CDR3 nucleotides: TGTGCCAGCAACGCCCGGGACAGGGTTCCCGAGCAGTACTTC.

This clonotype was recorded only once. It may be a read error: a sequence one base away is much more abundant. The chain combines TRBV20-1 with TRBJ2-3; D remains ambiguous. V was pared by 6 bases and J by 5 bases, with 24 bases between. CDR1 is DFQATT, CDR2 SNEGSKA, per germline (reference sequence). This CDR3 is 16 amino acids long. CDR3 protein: CSALPTTRKLIDTQYF. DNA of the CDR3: TGCAGTGCCCTCCCGACAACCCGAAAACTCATAGATACGCAGTATTTT.

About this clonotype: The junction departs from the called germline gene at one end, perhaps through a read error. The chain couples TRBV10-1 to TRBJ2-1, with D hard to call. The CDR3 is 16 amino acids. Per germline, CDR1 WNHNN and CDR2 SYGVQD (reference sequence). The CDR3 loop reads CASSRDGLVAYNEQFF. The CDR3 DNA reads TGTGCCAGCTCGAGAGACGGCCTAGTGGCGTACAATGAGCAGTTCTTC.

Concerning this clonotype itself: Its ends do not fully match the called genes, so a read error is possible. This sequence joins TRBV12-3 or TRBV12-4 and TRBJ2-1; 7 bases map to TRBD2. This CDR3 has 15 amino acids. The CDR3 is CASSKSGGAYNKQFF. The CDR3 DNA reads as TGTGCCAGCAGCAAATCGGGGGGAGCTTACAATAAGCAGTTCTTC.

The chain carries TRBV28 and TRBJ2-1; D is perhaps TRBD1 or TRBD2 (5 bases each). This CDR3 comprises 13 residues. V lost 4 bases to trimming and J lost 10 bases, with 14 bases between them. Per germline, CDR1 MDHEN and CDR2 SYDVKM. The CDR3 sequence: CASSYGTVREQFF. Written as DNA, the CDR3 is TGTGCCAGCAGTTACGGGACGGTCAGGGAGCAGTTCTTC.

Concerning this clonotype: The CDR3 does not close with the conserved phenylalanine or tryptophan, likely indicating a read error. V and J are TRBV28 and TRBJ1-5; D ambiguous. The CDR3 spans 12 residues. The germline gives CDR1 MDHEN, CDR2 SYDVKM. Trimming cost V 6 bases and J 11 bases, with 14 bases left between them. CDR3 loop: CASSRGSQSQHI. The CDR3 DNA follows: TGTGCCAGCAGCCGTGGGAGCCAGTCCCAGCATATT.

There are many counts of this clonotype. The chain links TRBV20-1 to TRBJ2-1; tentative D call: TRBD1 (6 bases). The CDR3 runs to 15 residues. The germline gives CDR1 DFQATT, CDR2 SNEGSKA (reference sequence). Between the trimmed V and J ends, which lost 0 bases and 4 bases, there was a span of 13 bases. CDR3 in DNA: TGCAGTGCTAGAGACCCGGGACAACGGTACAATGAGCAGTTCTTC. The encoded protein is CSARDPGQRYNEQFF.

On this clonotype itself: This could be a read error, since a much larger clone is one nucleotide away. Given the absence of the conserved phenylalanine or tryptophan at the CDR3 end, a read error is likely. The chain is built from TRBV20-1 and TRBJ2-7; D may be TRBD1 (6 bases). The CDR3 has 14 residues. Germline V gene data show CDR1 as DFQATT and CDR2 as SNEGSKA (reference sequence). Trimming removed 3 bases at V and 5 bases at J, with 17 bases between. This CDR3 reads CSASTGMAWDEQYL. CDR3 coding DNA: TGCAGTGCTAGTACAGGGATGGCCTGGGACGAGCAGTACTTA.

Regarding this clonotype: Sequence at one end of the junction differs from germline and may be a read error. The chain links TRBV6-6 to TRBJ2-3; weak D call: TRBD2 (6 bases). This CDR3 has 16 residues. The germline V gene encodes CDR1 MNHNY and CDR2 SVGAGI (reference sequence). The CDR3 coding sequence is TGTGCCAGCAGTTACGGGCGACGTACTAGCACAGTTACGCAGTATTTT. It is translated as CASSYGRRTSTVTQYF.

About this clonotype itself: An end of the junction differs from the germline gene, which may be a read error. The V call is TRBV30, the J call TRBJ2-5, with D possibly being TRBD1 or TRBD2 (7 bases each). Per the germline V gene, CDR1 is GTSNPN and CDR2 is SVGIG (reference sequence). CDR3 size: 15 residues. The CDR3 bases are TGTGCCTGGAGAATTGGCCAGGGGGGGAAGGATACCCAGCACTTC. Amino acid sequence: CAWRIGQGGKDTQHF.

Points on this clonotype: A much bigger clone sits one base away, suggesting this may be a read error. The CDR3 protein is CAISRRLAGVTQETQYF. In DNA form, the CDR3 reads TGCGCCATCAGCCGCAGACTAGCGGGGGTGACCCAAGAGACCCAGTACTTC. The chain uses TRBV4-1 and TRBJ2-5, with TRBD2 matching over 12 bases. The CDR3 spans 17 residues. Germline V CDR1 and CDR2: MGHRA, YSYEKL.

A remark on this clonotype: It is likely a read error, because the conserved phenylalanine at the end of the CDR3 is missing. The CDR3, as DNA: TGCAGTGCCCACCATATAGCGGGACGATACGAGCAGTACTTG. It translates to CSAHHIAGRYEQYL. This sequence joins TRBV20-1 and TRBJ2-7; 8 bases agree with TRBD2. Per germline, CDR1 DFQATT and CDR2 SNEGSKA (reference sequence). V trimming: 6 bases; J trimming: 4 bases; junction bases outside the gene matches: 11. This CDR3 comprises 14 residues.

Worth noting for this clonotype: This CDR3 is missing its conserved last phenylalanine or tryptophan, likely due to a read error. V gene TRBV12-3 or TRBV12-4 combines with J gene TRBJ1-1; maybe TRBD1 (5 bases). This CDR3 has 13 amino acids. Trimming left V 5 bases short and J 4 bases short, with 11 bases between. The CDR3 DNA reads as TGTGCCAGCAGTCGGGACGACGGCACTGAAGCTTTCTCT. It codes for CASSRDDGTEAFS.

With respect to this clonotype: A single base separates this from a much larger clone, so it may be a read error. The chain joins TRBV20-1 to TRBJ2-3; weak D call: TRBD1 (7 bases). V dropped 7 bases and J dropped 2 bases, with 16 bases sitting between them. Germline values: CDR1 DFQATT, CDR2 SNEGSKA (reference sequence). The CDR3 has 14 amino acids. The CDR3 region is CSVRGDRSTDTQYF. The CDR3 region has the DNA TGCAGTGTTAGGGGGGACAGATCCACAGATACGCAGTATTTT.

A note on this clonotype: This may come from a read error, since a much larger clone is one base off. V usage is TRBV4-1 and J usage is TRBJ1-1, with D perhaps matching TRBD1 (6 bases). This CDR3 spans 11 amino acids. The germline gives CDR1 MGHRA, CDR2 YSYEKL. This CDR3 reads CASSQGAGVRF. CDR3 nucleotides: TGCGCCAGCAGCCAAGGGGCAGGGGTTCGATTT.

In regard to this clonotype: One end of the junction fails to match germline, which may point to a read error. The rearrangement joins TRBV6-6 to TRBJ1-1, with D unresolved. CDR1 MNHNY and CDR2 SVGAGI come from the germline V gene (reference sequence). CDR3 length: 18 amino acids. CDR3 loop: CASRLSAGKVIRNTEAFF. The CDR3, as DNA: TGTGCCAGCAGACTTTCAGCCGGAAAAGTTATTAGGAACACTGAAGCCTTCTTT.

This chain's CDR3 is CASSHGGGSDQPQYF. Here the CDR3 DNA reads TGTGCCAGCAGCCATGGAGGGGGCTCGGATCAGCCCCAGTATTTT. The V and J genes are TRBV6-1 and TRBJ1-5; D might be TRBD1 (7 bases). The DNA end is more similar to TRBJ2-3, so the J call may be wrong. The germline V gene has CDR1 MNHNS and CDR2 SASEGT. This CDR3 is 15 amino acids long.

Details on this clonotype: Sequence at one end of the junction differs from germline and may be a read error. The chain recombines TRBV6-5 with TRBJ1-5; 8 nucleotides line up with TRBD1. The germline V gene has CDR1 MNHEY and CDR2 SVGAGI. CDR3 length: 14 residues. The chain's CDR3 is CANSYIPDRGPQHF. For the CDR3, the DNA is TGTGCCAACAGTTATATACCCGACAGGGGTCCCCAGCATTTT.

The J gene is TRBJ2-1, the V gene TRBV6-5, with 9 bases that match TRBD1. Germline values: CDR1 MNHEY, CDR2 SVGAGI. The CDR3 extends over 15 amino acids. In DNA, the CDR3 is TGTAGCAGCAGCCGGGGACAGGGAGATCGGGATGAGCAGTTCTTC. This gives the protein CSSSRGQGDRDEQFF.

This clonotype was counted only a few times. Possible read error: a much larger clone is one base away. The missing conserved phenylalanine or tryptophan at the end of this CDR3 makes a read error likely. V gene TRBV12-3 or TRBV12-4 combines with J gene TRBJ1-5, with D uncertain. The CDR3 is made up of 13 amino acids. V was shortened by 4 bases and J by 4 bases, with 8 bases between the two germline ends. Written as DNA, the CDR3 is TGTGCCAGCAGTTACAACACAAATCAGCCCCAGCATTAT. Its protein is CASSYNTNQPQHY.

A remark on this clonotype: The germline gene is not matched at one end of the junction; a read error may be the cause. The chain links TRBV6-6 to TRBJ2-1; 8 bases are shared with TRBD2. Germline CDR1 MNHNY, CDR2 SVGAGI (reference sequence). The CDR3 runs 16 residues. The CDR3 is CTSSYSRGGLENKQFF. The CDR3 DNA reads TGTACCAGCAGTTACTCCCGGGGGGGGCTAGAGAATAAGCAGTTCTTC.

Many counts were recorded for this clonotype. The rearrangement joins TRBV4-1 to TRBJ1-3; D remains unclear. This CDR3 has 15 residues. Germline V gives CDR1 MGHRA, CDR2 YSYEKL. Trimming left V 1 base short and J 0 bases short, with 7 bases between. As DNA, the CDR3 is TGCGCCAGCAGCCAAGCCACACTCTCTGGAAACACCATATATTTT. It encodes CASSQATLSGNTIYF.

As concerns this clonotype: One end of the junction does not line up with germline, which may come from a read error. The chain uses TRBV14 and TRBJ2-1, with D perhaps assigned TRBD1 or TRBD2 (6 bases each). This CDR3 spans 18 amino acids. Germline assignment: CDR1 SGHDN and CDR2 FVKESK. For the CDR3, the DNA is TGTACCAGCAGCCAGGGAGGACGGAGGGGGAGCTCCTGCAATGAGCAGTTCTTC. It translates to CTSSQGGRRGSSCNEQFF.

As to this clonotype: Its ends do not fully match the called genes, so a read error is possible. The CDR3 sequence is CGSSLSGTGLKDQYF. In DNA form, the CDR3 reads TGTGGCAGCAGTCTCTCCGGGACAGGGCTTAAGGACCAGTACTTC. The rearrangement links TRBV6-5 to TRBJ2-7; the match to TRBD1 covers 9 bases. CDR1 and CDR2 (germline): MNHEY, SVGAGI. This CDR3 is 15 amino acids long.

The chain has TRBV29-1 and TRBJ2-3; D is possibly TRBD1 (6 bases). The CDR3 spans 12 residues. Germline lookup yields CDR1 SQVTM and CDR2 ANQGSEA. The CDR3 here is CRIRGSTDTQYF. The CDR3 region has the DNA TGCAGAATCAGGGGAAGCACAGATACGCAGTATTTT.

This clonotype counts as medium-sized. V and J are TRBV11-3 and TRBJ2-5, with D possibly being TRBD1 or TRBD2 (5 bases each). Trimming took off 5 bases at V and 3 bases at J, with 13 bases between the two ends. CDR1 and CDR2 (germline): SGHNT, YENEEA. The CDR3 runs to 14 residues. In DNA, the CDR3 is TGTGCCAGCAGCCTTCGGGACGGAGAAGAGACCCAGTACTTC. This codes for CASSLRDGEETQYF.